This TCR beta chain came from a study of T cell changes during pregnancy in multiple sclerosis. This CDR3 is built from 15 residues. Germline CDR1 is MDHEN and CDR2 is SYDVKM. The V end lost 7 bases, the J end lost 3 bases, and 18 bases lay between the germline ends. TCRdb's table, derived via immunoSEQ multiplex PCR, lists solely in-frame clones and lacks some. This sample carries about 110,000 clones, just under 95% of them seen once, and the ten largest clones take approximately 1.6%. This clonotype originated in a female donor with multiple sclerosis, enrolled in a pregnancy study. This material consisted of peripheral blood, taken after pregnancy. The V gene is TRBV28, the J gene TRBJ1-1, with D possibly matching TRBD1 (6 bases). The CDR3 coding sequence is TGTGCCAGCACCCTCAGCGGGGGGCGGTACACTGAAGCTTTCTTT. Its protein is CASTLSGGRYTEAFF.